The 20 T cell receptor beta chains below come from one sample, sequenced in a study of control samples from healthy donors and cancer patients. Clones were sequenced by immunoSEQ multiplex PCR, and TCRdb holds only the in-frame ones, with some missing. The sample has more than 120,000 clones; about 90% are singletons. The sequencing sample was made of blood. All receptors come from a man aged 30 to 45 in good health.

This sequence joins TRBV29-1 and TRBJ2-6; 9 positions agree with TRBD1. Looked up from germline, CDR1 is SQVTM and CDR2 is ANQGSEA. V shed 6 bases, J shed 4 bases, and the junction held 10 bases outside the gene matches. The CDR3 consists of 16 residues. Written as DNA, the CDR3 is TGCAGCGTGGGGACAGGGCCACAAGTAGGGGCCAACGTCCTGACTTTC. It yields the protein CSVGTGPQVGANVLTF.

This clone was seen only once. CDR3 in DNA: TGTGCCAGTACAGCAGGGGCCACTGAAGCTTTCTTT. Protein product: CASTAGATEAFF. The genes are TRBV19 and TRBJ1-1; perhaps TRBD1 as D (6 bases). Germline V gene sequence: CDR1 LNHDA, CDR2 SQIVND (reference sequence). CDR3 length: 12 amino acids. V was clipped by 7 bases and J by 4 bases, with 10 bases between them.

V gene TRBV19 combines with J gene TRBJ1-5, with TRBD1 matching 8 bases. V lost 3 bases and J lost 2; bases outside the gene matches: 0. The CDR3 loop spans 14 amino acids. In germline, CDR1 is LNHDA, CDR2 SQIVND (reference sequence). The CDR3 DNA follows: TGTGCCAGTAGTATGACAGGGGGCAATCAGCCCCAGCATTTT. Its protein product is CASSMTGGNQPQHF. Full variable domain (missing parts from reference TRBV19 and TRBJ1-5): DGGITQSPKYLFRKEGQNVTLSCEQNLNHDAMYWYRQDPGQGLRLIYYSQIVNDFQKGDIAEGYSVSREKKESFPLTVTSAQKNPTAFYLCASSMTGGNQPQHFGDGTRLSIL.

The chain employs TRBV28 and TRBJ1-2, with TRBD1 as a possible D gene (6 bases). CDR1 is MDHEN, CDR2 SYDVKM, per germline. V lost 3 bases to trimming and J lost 8 bases, with 10 bases between them. There are 12 residues in the CDR3. CDR3: CASSFNRDGYTF. CDR3 DNA sequence: TGTGCCAGCAGTTTCAACAGGGACGGCTACACCTTC.

The chain joins TRBV7-3 to TRBJ2-1, with 11 bases aligning to TRBD2. Germline V CDR1 and CDR2: SGHTA, FQGTGA. V trimming: 0 bases; J trimming: 9 bases; junction bases outside the gene matches: 4. CDR3 size: 15 residues. DNA of the CDR3: TGTGCCAGCAGCTTAACTAGCGGGGGGGTTACTGAGCAGTTCTTC. This sequence encodes CASSLTSGGVTEQFF.

CDR3 DNA sequence: TGCGCCAGCAGCTTGGCTCTCGGATTTCACAATGAGCAGTTCTTC. Translation gives CASSLALGFHNEQFF. This rearrangement joins TRBV5-1 to TRBJ2-1, with no clear D. The CDR3 is 15 amino acids. The V end lost 0 bases, the J end lost 5 bases, and 12 bases lay between the germline ends. The germline CDR1 and CDR2 sequences are SGHRS and YFSETQ.

This rearrangement joins TRBV3-1 (or the pseudogene TRBV3-2) to TRBJ1-2; a weak D match, TRBD1 (5 bases). The CDR3 loop spans 15 amino acids. With 0 bases removed from V and 2 bases from J, the gap between germline ends came to 10 bases. Germline assignment: CDR1 LGHDT and CDR2 YNNKEL (reference sequence). The CDR3 here is CASSQEEGLNYGYTF. As DNA, the CDR3 is TGTGCCAGCAGCCAAGAAGAGGGACTCAACTATGGCTACACCTTC.

This clone has only one observation. J is TRBJ1-4 and V is TRBV30; tentative D call: TRBD1 (6 bases). Germline lookup yields CDR1 GTSNPN and CDR2 SVGIG (reference sequence). Trimming pared 4 bases from V and 4 bases from J, leaving 13 bases between. CDR3 length: 14 residues. The CDR3 DNA reads TGTGCCTGGAATCTCGGACAGCGTAATGAAAAACTGTTTTTT. This sequence encodes CAWNLGQRNEKLFF. Supplemented by reference TRBV30 and TRBJ1-4, the full variable domain reads SQTIHQWPATLVQPVGSPLSLECTVEGTSNPNLYWYRQAAGRGLQLLFYSVGIGQISSEVPQNLSASRPQDRQFILSSKKLLLSDSGFYLCAWNLGQRNEKLFFGSGTQLSVL.

The chain has TRBV19 and TRBJ1-3; D gene ambiguous. The CDR3 totals 14 residues. The V gene lost 6 bases and the J gene lost 0 bases, with 9 bases spanning the gap. Germline-derived CDR1 and CDR2 are LNHDA and SQIVND (reference sequence). The CDR3 loop is CASSDTASGNTIYF. The CDR3 nucleotides read TGTGCCAGTAGCGACACGGCCTCTGGAAACACCATATATTTT.

The rearrangement links TRBV12-3 or TRBV12-4 to TRBJ2-3; D is unclear. CDR3 size: 13 residues. V dropped 5 bases and J dropped 6 bases, with 12 bases sitting between them. CDR3 nucleotides: TGTGCCAGCAGTGTAATGTATGGTGATACGCAGTATTTT. Encoded protein: CASSVMYGDTQYF.

The chain joins TRBV7-8 to TRBJ2-1, with TRBD2 matching 14 bases. Looked up from germline, CDR1 is SGHVS and CDR2 is FQNEAQ. V lost 5 bases and J lost 4; bases outside the gene matches: 4. This CDR3 spans 16 amino acids. The DNA for the CDR3 is TGTGCCAGCAGCAGGGGACTAGCGGGGGAATACAATGAGCAGTTCTTC. This encodes CASSRGLAGEYNEQFF.

The rearrangement joins TRBV18 to TRBJ2-3; 8 nucleotides line up with TRBD2. V was clipped by 3 bases and J by 3 bases; unmatched bases: 8. This CDR3 is built from 16 residues. Germline CDR1 is KGHSH and CDR2 is LQKENI. CDR3 in DNA: TGTGCCAGCTCACCGGGCCAGCGGGGGACAACAGATACGCAGTATTTT. Protein sequence: CASSPGQRGTTDTQYF. The full variable domain, completed using reference TRBV18 and TRBJ2-3, is NAGVMQNPRHLVRRRGQEARLRCSPMKGHSHVYWYRQLPEEGLKFMVYLQKENIIDESGMPKERFSAEFPKEGPSILRIQQVVRGDSAAYFCASSPGQRGTTDTQYFGPGTRLTVL.

The V gene is TRBV5-1, the J gene TRBJ2-3, with D maybe TRBD2 (6 bases). Trimming left V 0 bases short and J 1 base short, with 6 bases between. Germline V gene data show CDR1 as SGHRS and CDR2 as YFSETQ. CDR3 length: 14 residues. The CDR3 bases are TGCGCCAGCAGCTTGGAGCGGGGCACAGATACGCAGTATTTT. It translates to CASSLERGTDTQYF.

The chain employs TRBV7-9 and TRBJ2-1; weak D call: TRBD2 (5 bases). The length of the CDR3 is 13 residues. V dropped 5 bases and J dropped 8 bases, with 13 bases sitting between them. The germline V gene encodes CDR1 SEHNR and CDR2 FQNEAQ (reference sequence). CDR3: CASSPIASHEQFF. As DNA, the CDR3 is TGTGCCAGCAGCCCTATAGCGAGCCATGAGCAGTTCTTC.

The rearrangement uses TRBV6-4 and TRBJ1-6; weak D call: TRBD1 (5 bases). V lost 8 bases and J lost 11, with 19 bases in between. Germline V gives CDR1 MRHNA, CDR2 SNTAGT. The CDR3 runs 14 residues. The CDR3 nucleotides read TGTGCCAGCTCGACCGGGGGGACTGGTACACCCCTCCACTTT. It encodes CASSTGGTGTPLHF.

The chain combines TRBV30 with TRBJ1-3, with D possibly TRBD1 on 5 matching bases. Germline loops: CDR1 GTSNPN, CDR2 SVGIG (reference sequence). The CDR3 loop spans 16 amino acids. V lost 0 bases, J lost 4 bases, and 16 bases lay in between. Here the CDR3 reads CAWSVPTVSAGNTIYF. The CDR3, as DNA: TGTGCCTGGAGTGTCCCGACAGTCTCTGCGGGAAACACCATATATTTT.

In this sample, this clone turned up a few times. The chain joins TRBV19 to TRBJ2-2; 11 nucleotides align to TRBD2. CDR3 length equals 18 residues. Germline CDR1 reads LNHDA; CDR2 reads SQIVND (reference sequence). V gave up 3 bases and J gave up 0 bases; unmatched junction bases: 6. The CDR3 loop reads CASSIPNSGGANTGELFF. The CDR3 DNA follows: TGTGCCAGTAGTATTCCTAATAGCGGGGGGGCGAACACCGGGGAGCTGTTTTTT.

This chain links TRBV30 with TRBJ2-7; TRBD2 agrees at 9 bases. Losses at the gene ends were 4 bases for V and 2 bases for J; bases not matched to a gene: 6. The germline V gene has CDR1 GTSNPN and CDR2 SVGIG (reference sequence). The CDR3 spans 14 residues. The CDR3 region has the DNA TGTGCCTGGACGTCAGTAGCGGGGGCCTACGAGCAGTACTTC. It is translated as CAWTSVAGAYEQYF. The full variable domain, completed using reference TRBV30 and TRBJ2-7, is SQTIHQWPATLVQPVGSPLSLECTVEGTSNPNLYWYRQAAGRGLQLLFYSVGIGQISSEVPQNLSASRPQDRQFILSSKKLLLSDSGFYLCAWTSVAGAYEQYFGPGTRLTVT.

J is TRBJ2-1 and V is TRBV27; no firm D call. Per germline, CDR1 MNHEY and CDR2 SMNVEV (reference sequence). This CDR3 spans 13 amino acids. V was clipped by 3 bases and J by 7 bases, with 10 bases between them. The CDR3 bases are TGTGCCAGCAGTTTTTGGGTAGGGAATGAGCAGTTCTTC. Translated, it gives CASSFWVGNEQFF.

V usage is TRBV6-1 and J usage is TRBJ1-2; D is uncertain. The V gene lost 3 bases and the J gene lost 1 base, with 9 bases spanning the gap. CDR1 is MNHNS and CDR2 is SASEGT in the germline V gene. CDR3 length equals 14 residues. CDR3 protein: CASSDPTGNYGYTF. Here the CDR3 DNA reads TGTGCCAGCAGTGACCCGACGGGTAACTATGGCTACACCTTC.